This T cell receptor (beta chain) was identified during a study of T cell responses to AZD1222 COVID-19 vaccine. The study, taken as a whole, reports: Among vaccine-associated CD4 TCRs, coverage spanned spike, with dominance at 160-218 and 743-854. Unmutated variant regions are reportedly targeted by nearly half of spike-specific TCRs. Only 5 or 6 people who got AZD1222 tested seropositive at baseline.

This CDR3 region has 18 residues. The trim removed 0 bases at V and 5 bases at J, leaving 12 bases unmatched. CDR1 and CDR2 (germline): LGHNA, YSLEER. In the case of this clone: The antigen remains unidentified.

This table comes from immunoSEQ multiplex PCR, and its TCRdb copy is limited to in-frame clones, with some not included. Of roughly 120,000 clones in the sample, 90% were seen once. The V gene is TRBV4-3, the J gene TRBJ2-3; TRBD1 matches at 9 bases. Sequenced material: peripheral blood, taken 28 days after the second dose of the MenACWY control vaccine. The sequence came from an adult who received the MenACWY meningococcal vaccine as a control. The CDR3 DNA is TGCGCCAGCAGCCAAGATGTCGGCGGGACAGGGCTTGGAGATACGCAGTATTTT. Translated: CASSQDVGGTGLGDTQYF.